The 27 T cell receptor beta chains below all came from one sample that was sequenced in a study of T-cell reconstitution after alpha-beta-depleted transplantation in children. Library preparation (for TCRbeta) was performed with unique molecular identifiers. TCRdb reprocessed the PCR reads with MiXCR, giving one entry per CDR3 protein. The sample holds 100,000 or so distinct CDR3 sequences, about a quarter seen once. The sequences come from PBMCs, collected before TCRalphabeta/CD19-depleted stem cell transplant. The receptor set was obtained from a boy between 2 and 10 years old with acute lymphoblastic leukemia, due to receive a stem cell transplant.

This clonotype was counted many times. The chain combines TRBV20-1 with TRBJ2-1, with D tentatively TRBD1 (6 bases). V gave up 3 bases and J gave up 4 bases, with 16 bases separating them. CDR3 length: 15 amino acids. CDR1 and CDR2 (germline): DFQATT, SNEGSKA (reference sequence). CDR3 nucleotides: TGCAGTGCTAGGCCTACAAGGGGGATTTACAATGAGCAGTTCTTC. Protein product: CSARPTRGIYNEQFF.

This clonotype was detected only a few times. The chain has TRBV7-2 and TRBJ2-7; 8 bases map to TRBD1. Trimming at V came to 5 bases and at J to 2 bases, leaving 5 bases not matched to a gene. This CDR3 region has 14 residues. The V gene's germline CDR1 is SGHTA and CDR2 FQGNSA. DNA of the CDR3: TGTGCCAGCAGCGTAGGGGACAGGCCCTACGAGCAGTACTTC. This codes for CASSVGDRPYEQYF. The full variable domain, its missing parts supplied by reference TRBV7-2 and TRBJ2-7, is GAGVSQSPSNKVTEKGKDVELRCDPISGHTALYWYRQSLGQGLEFLIYFQGNSAPDKSGLPSDRFSAERTGGSVSTLTIQRTQQEDSAVYLCASSVGDRPYEQYFGPGTRLTVT.

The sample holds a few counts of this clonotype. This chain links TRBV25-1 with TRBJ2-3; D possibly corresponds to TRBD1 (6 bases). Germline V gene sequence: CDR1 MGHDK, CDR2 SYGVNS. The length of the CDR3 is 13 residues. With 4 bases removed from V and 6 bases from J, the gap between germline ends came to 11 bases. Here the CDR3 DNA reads TGTGCCAGCAGTGCCCTCCAGGGGGATACGCAGTATTTT. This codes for CASSALQGDTQYF.

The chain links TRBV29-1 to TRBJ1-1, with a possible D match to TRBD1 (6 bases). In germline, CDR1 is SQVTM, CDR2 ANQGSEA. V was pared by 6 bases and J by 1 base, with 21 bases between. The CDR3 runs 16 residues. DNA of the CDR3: TGCAGCGTATTAATTCCCAGGGGACATCCGAACACTGAAGCTTTCTTT. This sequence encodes CSVLIPRGHPNTEAFF.

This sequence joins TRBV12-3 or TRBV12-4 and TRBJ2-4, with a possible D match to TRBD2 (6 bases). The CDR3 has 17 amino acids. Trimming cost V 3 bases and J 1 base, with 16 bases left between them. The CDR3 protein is CASSFIGGGAAKNIQYF. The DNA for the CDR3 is TGTGCCAGCAGTTTTATAGGCGGAGGGGCCGCCAAAAACATTCAGTACTTC.

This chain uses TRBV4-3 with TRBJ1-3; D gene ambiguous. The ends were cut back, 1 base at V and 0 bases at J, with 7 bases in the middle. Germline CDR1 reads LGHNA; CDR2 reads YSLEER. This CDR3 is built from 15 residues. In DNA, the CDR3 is TGCGCCAGCAGCCAAGGTGTGAGCTCTGGAAACACCATATATTTT. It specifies CASSQGVSSGNTIYF.

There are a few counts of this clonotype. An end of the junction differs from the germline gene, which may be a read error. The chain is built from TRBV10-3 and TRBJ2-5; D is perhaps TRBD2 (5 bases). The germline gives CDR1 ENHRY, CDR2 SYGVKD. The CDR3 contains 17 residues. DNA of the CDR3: TGTGCCATCGGTGAGGCAGCGGCGGAGGAGTTTAAAGAGACCCAGTACTTC. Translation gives CAIGEAAAEEFKETQYF.

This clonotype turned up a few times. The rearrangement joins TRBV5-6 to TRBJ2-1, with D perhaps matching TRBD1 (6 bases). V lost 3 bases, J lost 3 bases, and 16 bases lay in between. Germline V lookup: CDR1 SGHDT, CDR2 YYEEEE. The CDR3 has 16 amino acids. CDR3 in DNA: TGTGCCAGCAGCTCGACTACAGGGATTTTCTACAATGAGCAGTTCTTC. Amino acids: CASSSTTGIFYNEQFF.

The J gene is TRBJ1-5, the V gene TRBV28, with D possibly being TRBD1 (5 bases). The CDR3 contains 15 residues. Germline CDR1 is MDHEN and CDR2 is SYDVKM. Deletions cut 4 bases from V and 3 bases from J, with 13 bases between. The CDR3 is CASSSPPGNNQPQHF. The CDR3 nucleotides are TGTGCCAGCAGTTCCCCCCCAGGGAACAATCAGCCCCAGCATTTT.

The CDR3 protein is CASSFDRTEAFF. CDR3 bases: TGTGCCAGCAGCTTCGATAGGACTGAAGCTTTCTTT. The rearrangement joins TRBV28 to TRBJ1-1; D call uncertain. The CDR3 extends over 12 amino acids. CDR1 MDHEN and CDR2 SYDVKM come from the germline V gene. V shed 6 bases and J shed 5 bases, with 10 bases lying between them.

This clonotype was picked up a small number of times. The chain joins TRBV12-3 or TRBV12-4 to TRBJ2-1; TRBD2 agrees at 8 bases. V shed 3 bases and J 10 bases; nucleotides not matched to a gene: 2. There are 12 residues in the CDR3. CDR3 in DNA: TGTGCCAGCAGTTTTTCGGGGGGGGAGCAGTTCTTC. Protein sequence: CASSFSGGEQFF.

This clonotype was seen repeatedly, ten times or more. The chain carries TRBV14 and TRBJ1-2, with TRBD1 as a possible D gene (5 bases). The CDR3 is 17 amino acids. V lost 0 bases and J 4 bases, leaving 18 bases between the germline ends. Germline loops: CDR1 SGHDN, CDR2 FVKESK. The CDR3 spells CASSQDDLPGRSYGYTF. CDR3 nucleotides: TGTGCCAGCAGCCAAGATGATCTCCCGGGGCGCTCCTATGGCTACACCTTC.

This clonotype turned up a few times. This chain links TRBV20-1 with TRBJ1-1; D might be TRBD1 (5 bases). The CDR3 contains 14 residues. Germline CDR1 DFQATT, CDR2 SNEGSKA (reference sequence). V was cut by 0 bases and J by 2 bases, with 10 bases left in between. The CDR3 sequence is CSARDDRPNTEAFF. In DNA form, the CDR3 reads TGCAGTGCTAGAGATGACAGACCAAACACTGAAGCTTTCTTT.

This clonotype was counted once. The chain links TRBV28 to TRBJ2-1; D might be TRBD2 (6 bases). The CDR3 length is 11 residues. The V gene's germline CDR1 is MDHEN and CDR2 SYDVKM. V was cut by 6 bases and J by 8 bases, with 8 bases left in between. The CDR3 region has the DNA TGTGCCAGCAGCGGGAGACATGAGCAGTTCTTC. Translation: CASSGRHEQFF.

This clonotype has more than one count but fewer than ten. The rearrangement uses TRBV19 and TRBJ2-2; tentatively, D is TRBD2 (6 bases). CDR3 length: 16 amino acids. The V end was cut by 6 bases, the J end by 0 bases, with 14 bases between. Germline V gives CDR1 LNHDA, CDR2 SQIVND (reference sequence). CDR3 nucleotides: TGTGCCAGTAGAATCGGAGGGGCCTCGAACACCGGGGAGCTGTTTTTT. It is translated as CASRIGGASNTGELFF.

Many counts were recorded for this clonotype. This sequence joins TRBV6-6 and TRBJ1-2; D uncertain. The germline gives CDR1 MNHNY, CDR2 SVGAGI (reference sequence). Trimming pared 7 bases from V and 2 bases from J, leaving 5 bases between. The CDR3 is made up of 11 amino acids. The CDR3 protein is CASMVNYGYTF. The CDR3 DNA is TGTGCCAGCATGGTAAACTATGGCTACACCTTC.

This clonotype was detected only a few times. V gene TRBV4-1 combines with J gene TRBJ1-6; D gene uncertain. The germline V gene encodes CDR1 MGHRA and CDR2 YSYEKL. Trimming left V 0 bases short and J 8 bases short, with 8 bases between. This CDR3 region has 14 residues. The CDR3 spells CASSQDWTDSPLHF. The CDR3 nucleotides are TGCGCCAGCAGCCAAGATTGGACTGATTCACCCCTCCACTTT.

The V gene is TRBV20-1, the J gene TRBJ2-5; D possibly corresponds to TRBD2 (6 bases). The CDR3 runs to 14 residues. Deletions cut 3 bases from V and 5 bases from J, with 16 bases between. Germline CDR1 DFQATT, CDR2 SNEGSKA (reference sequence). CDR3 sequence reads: CSARPQGGVETQYF. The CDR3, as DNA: TGCAGTGCTAGGCCCCAGGGAGGAGTGGAGACCCAGTACTTC.

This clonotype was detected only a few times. The CDR3 nucleotides are TGCAGTGCTAGATCTACTAGCGGAGTGTGGTCTGGAGATACGCAGTATTTT. It specifies CSARSTSGVWSGDTQYF. The chain uses TRBV20-1 and TRBJ2-3; 8 nucleotides agree with TRBD2. Germline values: CDR1 DFQATT, CDR2 SNEGSKA (reference sequence). Unmatched junction bases numbered 15, after V lost 2 bases and J lost 5 bases. The CDR3 has 17 amino acids.

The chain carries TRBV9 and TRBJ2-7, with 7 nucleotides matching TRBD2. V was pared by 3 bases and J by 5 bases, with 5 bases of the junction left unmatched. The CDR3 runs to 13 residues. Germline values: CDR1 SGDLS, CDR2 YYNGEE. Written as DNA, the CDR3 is TGTGCCAGCAGCGGCGGGACTATCGACGAGCAGTACTTC. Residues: CASSGGTIDEQYF.

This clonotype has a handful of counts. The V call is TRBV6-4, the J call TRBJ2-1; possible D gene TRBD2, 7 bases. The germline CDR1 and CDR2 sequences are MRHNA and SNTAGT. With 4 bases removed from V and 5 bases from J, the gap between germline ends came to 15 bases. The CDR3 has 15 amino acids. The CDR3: CASSVGGASDNEQFF. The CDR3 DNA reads TGTGCCAGCAGTGTGGGGGGGGCGTCGGACAATGAGCAGTTCTTC.

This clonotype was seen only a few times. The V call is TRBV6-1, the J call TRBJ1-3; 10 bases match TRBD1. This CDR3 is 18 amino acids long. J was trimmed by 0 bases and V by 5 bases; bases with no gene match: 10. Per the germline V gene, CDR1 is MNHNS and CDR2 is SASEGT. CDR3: CASSLTGGERYSGNTIYF. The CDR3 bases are TGTGCCAGCAGTCTGACAGGGGGCGAACGATACTCTGGAAACACCATATATTTT.

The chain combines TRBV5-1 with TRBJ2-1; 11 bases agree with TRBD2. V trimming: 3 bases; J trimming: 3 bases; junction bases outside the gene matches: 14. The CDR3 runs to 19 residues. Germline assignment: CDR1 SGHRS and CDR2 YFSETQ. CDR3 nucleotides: TGCGCCAGCAGCTCACTAGCGGGAGATCCGAGGAGTGGCTACAATGAGCAGTTCTTC. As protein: CASSSLAGDPRSGYNEQFF.

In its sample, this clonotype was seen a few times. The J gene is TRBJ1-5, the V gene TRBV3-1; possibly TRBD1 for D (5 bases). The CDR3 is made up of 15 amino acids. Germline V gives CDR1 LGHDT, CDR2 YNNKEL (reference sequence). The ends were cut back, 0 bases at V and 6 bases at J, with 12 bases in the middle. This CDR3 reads CASSQDSSGVQPQHF. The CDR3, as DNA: TGTGCCAGCAGCCAAGATTCATCGGGGGTTCAGCCCCAGCATTTT.

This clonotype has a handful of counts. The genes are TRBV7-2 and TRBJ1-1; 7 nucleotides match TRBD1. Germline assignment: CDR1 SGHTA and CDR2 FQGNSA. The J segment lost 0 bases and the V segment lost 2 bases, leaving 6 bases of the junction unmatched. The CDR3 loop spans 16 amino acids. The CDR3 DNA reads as TGTGCCAGCAGCTTACGATCCGGGACAGTGAACACTGAAGCTTTCTTT. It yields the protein CASSLRSGTVNTEAFF.

CDR3 DNA: TGTGCCAGCAGTTTAGATGGGGGAACGCAGTATTTT. Translating gives CASSLDGGTQYF. The chain couples TRBV12-3 or TRBV12-4 to TRBJ2-3; D is tentatively TRBD1 or TRBD2 (5 bases each). This CDR3 is 12 amino acids long. Trimming cost V 1 base and J 9 bases, with 8 bases left between them.

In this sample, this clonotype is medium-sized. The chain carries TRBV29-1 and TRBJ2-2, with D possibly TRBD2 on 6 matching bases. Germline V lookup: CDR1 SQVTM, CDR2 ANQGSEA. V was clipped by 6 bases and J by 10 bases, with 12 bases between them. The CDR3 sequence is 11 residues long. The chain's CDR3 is CSVLWGVELFF. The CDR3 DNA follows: TGCAGCGTCCTATGGGGGGTGGAGCTGTTTTTT.